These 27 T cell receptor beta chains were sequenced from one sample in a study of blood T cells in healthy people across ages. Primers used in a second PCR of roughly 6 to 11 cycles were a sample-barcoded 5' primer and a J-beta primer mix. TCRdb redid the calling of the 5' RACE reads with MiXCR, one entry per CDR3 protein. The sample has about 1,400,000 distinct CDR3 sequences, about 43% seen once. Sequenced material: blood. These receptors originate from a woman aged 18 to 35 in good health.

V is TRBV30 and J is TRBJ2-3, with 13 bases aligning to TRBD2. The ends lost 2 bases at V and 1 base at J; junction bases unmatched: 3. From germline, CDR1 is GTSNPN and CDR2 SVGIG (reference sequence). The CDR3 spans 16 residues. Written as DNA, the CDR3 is TGTGCCTGGAGTCTTGGACTAGCGGGGGGCACAGATACGCAGTATTTT. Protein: CAWSLGLAGGTDTQYF.

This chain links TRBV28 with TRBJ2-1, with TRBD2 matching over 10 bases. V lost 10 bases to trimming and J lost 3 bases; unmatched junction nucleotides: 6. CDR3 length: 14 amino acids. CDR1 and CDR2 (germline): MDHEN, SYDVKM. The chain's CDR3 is CATVTSGRYNEQFF. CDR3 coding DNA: TGTGCCACCGTGACTAGCGGGCGCTACAATGAGCAGTTCTTC.

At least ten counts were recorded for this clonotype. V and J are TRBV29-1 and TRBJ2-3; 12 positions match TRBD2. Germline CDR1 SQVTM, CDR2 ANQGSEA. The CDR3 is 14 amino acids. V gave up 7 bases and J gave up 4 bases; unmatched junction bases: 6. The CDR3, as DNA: TGCAGCGCCGCCGGACTAGCGGGGCCAGATACGCAGTATTTT. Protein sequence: CSAAGLAGPDTQYF.

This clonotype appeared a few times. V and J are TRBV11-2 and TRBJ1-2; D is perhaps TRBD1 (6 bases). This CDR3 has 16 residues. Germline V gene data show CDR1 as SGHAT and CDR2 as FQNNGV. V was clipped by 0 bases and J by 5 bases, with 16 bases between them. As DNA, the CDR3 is TGTGCCAGCAGCTTAGAATCGGGCGGCACAGGGTATGGCTACACCTTC. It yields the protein CASSLESGGTGYGYTF.

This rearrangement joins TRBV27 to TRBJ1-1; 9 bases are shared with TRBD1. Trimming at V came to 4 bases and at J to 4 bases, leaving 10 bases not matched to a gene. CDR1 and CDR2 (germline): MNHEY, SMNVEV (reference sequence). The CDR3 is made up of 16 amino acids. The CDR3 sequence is CASSSIPGTGITEAFF. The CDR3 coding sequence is TGTGCCAGCAGTTCGATTCCCGGGACAGGGATCACTGAAGCTTTCTTT.

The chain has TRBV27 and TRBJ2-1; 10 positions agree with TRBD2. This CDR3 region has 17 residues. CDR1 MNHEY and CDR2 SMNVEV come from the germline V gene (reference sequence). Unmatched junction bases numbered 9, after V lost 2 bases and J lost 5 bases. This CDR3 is CASSLLASGSGHNEQFF. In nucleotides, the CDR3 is TGTGCCAGCAGTTTACTGGCTAGCGGGAGTGGCCACAATGAGCAGTTCTTC.

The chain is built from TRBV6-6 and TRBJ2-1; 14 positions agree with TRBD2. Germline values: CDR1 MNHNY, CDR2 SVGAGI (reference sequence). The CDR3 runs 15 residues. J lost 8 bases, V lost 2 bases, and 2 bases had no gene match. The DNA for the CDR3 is TGTGCCAGCAGTTACGGGACTAGCGGGGGCCATGAGCAGTTCTTC. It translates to CASSYGTSGGHEQFF.

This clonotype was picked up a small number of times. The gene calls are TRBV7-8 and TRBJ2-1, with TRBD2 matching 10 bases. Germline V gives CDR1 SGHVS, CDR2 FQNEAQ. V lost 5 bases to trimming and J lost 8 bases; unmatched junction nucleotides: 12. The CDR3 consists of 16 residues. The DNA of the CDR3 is TGTGCCAGCAGCCCCAGACTAGCGGGCTCCACGCATGAGCAGTTCTTC. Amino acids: CASSPRLAGSTHEQFF.

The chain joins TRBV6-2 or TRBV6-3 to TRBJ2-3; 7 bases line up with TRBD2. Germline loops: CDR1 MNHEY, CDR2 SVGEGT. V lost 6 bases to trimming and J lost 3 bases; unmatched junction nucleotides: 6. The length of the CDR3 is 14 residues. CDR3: CASRRGRETDTQYF. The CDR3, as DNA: TGTGCCAGCAGGCGGGGGAGAGAAACAGATACGCAGTATTTT.

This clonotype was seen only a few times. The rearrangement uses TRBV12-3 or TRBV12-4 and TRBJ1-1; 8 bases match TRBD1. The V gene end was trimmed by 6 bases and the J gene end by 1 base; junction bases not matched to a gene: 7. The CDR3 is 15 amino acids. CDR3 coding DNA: TGTGCCAGCAGCCCGGCCGGGACAGGGAACACTGAAGCTTTCTTT. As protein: CASSPAGTGNTEAFF.

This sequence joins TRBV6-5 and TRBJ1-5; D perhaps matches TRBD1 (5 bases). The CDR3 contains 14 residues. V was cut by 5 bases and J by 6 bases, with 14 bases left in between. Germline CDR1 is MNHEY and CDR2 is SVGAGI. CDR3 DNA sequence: TGTGCCAGCAGTCCCTGGGGGGGGAGTCAGCCCCAGCATTTT. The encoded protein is CASSPWGGSQPQHF.

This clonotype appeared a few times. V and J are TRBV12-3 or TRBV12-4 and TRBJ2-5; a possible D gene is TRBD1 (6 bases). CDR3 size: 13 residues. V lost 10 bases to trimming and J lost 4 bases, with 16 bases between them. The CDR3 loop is CATRGGVGETQYF. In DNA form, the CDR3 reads TGTGCCACCAGAGGGGGTGTTGGAGAGACCCAGTACTTC.

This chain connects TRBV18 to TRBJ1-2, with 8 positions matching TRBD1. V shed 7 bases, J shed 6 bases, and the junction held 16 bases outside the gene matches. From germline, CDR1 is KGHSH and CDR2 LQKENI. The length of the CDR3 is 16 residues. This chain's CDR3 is CASLQAPSRGQDGYTF. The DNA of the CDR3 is TGTGCCAGCTTACAGGCGCCTTCCAGGGGGCAGGATGGCTACACCTTC.

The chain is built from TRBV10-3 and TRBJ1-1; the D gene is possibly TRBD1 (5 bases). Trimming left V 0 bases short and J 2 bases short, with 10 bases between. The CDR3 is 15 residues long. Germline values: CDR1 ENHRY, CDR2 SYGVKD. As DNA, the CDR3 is TGTGCCATCAGTGAGTCGCGGGGCCTAAACACTGAAGCTTTCTTT. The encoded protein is CAISESRGLNTEAFF.

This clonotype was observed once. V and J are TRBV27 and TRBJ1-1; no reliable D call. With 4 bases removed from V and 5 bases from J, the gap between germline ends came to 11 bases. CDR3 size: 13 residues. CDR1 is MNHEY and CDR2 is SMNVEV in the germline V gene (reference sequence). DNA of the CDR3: TGTGCCAGCAGTTCAAGCTCGGGTACTGAAGCTTTCTTT. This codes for CASSSSSGTEAFF.

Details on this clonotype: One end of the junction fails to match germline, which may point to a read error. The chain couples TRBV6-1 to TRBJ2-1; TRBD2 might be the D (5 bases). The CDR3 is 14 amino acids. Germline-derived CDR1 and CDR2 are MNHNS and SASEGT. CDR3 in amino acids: CASSGVLERNVQFF. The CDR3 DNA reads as TGTGCCAGCAGTGGAGTACTTGAGCGGAATGTGCAGTTCTTC.

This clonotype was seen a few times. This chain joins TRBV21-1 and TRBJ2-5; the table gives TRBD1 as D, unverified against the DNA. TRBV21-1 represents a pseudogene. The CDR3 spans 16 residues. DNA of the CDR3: TGTGCCAGCAGCATTGCCGGGGACCCTTTACAAGAGACCCAGTACTTC. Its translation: CASSIAGDPLQETQYF.

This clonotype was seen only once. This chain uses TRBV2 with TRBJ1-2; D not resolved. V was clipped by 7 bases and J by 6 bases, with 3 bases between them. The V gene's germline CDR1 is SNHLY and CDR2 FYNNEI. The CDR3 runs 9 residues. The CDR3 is CASMNGYTF. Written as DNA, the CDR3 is TGTGCCAGCATGAATGGCTACACCTTC.

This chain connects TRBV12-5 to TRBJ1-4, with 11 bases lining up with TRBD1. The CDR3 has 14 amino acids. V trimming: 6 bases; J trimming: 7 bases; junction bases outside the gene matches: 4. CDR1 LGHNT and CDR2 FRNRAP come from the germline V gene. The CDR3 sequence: CASGRTGGGEKLFF. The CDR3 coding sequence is TGTGCTAGTGGCCGGACAGGGGGCGGTGAAAAACTGTTTTTT.

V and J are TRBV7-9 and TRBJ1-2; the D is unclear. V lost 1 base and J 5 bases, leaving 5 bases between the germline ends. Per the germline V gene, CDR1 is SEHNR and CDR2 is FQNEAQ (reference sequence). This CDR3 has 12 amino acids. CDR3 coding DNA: TGTGCCAGCAGCTTAGAACTGTATGGCTACACCTTC. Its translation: CASSLELYGYTF. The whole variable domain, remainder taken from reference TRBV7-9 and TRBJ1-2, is DTGVSQNPRHKITKRGQNVTFRCDPISEHNRLYWYRQTLGQGPEFLTYFQNEAQLEKSRLLSDRFSAERPKGSFSTLEIQRTEQGDSAMYLCASSLELYGYTFGSGTRLTVV.

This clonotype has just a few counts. The chain's CDR3 is CSAHPKYNEQFF. The CDR3 bases are TGCAGTGCCCACCCTAAGTACAATGAGCAGTTCTTC. V and J are TRBV20-1 and TRBJ2-1; unclear D gene. V was trimmed by 6 bases and J by 4 bases, leaving 10 bases between them. This CDR3 is built from 12 residues. From germline, CDR1 is DFQATT and CDR2 SNEGSKA (reference sequence).

CDR3 coding DNA: TGCAGTGGGAAAACAGGGAACCATGGCTACACCTTC. It codes for CSGKTGNHGYTF. The chain carries TRBV20-1 and TRBJ1-2; the D gene is possibly TRBD1 (6 bases). This CDR3 has 12 amino acids. Trimming removed 7 bases from V and 6 bases from J, with 15 bases in between. Per the germline V gene, CDR1 is DFQATT and CDR2 is SNEGSKA (reference sequence).

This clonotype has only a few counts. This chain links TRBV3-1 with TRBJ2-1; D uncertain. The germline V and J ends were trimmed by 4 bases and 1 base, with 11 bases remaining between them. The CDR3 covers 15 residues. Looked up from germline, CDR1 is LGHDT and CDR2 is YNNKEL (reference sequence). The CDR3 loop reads CASSRPSGSYNEQFF. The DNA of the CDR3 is TGTGCCAGCAGCCGCCCTAGTGGGTCCTACAATGAGCAGTTCTTC.

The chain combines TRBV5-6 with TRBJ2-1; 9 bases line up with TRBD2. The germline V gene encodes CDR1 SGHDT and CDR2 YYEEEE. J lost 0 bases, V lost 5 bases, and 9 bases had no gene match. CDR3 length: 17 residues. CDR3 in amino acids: CASSRLIAGVSYNEQFF. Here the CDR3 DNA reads TGTGCCAGCAGTCGGCTCATAGCGGGGGTCTCCTACAATGAGCAGTTCTTC.

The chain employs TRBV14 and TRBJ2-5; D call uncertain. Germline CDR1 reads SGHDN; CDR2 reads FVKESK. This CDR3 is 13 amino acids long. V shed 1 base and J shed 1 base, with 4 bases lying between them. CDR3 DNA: TGTGCCAGCAGCCAAGCCAGCCAAGAGACCCAGTACTTC. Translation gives CASSQASQETQYF.

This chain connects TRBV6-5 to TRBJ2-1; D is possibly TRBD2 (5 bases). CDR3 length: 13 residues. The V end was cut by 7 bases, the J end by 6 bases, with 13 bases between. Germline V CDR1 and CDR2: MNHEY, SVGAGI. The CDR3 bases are TGTGCCAGCACCCAGAGAGGGTGCAATGAGCAGTTCTTC. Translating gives CASTQRGCNEQFF.

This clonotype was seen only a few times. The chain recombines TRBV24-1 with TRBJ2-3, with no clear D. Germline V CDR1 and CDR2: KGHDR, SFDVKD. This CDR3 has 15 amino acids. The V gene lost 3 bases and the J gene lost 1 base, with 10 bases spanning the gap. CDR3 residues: CATSDPLSGTDTQYF. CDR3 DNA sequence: TGTGCCACCAGTGATCCCCTATCGGGCACAGATACGCAGTATTTT.